One and the same sample provided the 21 T cell receptor beta chains below, sequenced in a study of blood T cell repertoires in COVID-19 (dated by TCRdb to the early 2020s). The library came from the immunoSEQ multiplex PCR assay. Entries here come from immuneACCESS through TCRdb and include only in-frame sequences with V and J called. Some clones fail to appear in such tables; in the studies checked, an unresolved V gene covers under half of the shortfall, and the cause of the remainder is unknown. Within this sample are fewer than 90,000 clones, with less than 85% of them counted one time only. The ten biggest clones cover less than 20% of the sample. What was sequenced was peripheral blood. These receptors originate from a woman of 80 years or more with acute or convalescent COVID-19.

CDR3 amino acids: CASSSRARGTEAFF. The CDR3, as DNA: TGTGCCAGCAGTTCACGGGCCAGGGGCACTGAAGCTTTCTTT. The genes are TRBV25-1 and TRBJ1-1; D possibly corresponds to TRBD1 (6 bases). V dropped 5 bases and J dropped 4 bases, with 14 bases sitting between them. Germline CDR1 MGHDK, CDR2 SYGVNS. The CDR3 consists of 14 residues.

This chain connects TRBV7-3 to TRBJ1-2; TRBD1 might be the D (6 bases). V lost 5 bases, J lost 10 bases, and 20 bases lay in between. The germline CDR1 and CDR2 sequences are SGHTA and FQGTGA. CDR3 size: 14 residues. For the CDR3, the DNA is TGTGCCAGCAGCCCGAACAGGGTTGGCTCTAACTACACCTTC. It yields the protein CASSPNRVGSNYTF. Combining the CDR3 with reference TRBV7-3 and TRBJ1-2 gives the whole variable domain GAGVSQTPSNKVTEKGKYVELRCDPISGHTALYWYRQSLGQGPEFLIYFQGTGAADDSGLPNDRFFAVRPEGSVSTLKIQRTERGDSAVYLCASSPNRVGSNYTFGSGTRLTVV.

The J gene is TRBJ1-5, the V gene TRBV6-5; D might be TRBD1 (5 bases). The CDR3 is 14 residues long. The V and J ends lost 8 bases and 5 bases respectively, with 16 bases between them. Per the germline V gene, CDR1 is MNHEY and CDR2 is SVGAGI. The CDR3 loop is CASRPGLLYQPQHF. CDR3 DNA sequence: TGTGCCAGCCGACCGGGACTGCTTTATCAGCCCCAGCATTTT.

This chain links TRBV7-8 with TRBJ1-3; 9 nucleotides agree with TRBD1. The CDR3 is 15 residues long. CDR1 is SGHVS and CDR2 is FQNEAQ in the germline V gene. With 5 bases clipped from V and 5 bases from J, the junction kept 7 bases outside the gene matches. CDR3 DNA: TGTGCCAGCAGCGGGAGAGGACAGGGGAGAAACACCATATATTTT. Translating gives CASSGRGQGRNTIYF. Variable domain in full (rest from reference TRBV7-8 and TRBJ1-3): GAGVSQSPRYKVAKRGQDVALRCDPISGHVSLFWYQQALGQGPEFLTYFQNEAQLDKSGLPSDRFFAERPEGSVSTLKIQRTQQEDSAVYLCASSGRGQGRNTIYFGEGSWLTVV.

The gene calls are TRBV11-2 and TRBJ1-1, with 8 nucleotides matching TRBD1. CDR1 SGHAT and CDR2 FQNNGV come from the germline V gene. V lost 5 bases to trimming and J lost 7 bases; unmatched junction nucleotides: 3. The CDR3 loop spans 12 amino acids. In DNA form, the CDR3 reads TGTGCCAGCAGCACTGACAGGGGTGAAGCTTTCTTT. Its protein is CASSTDRGEAFF.

The chain has TRBV29-1 and TRBJ1-5, with 7 positions matching TRBD1. There are 13 residues in the CDR3. The V segment lost 4 bases and the J segment 4 bases; nucleotides outside the gene matches: 4. Germline lookup yields CDR1 SQVTM and CDR2 ANQGSEA. The CDR3 region is CSVAPDRNQPQHF. Here the CDR3 DNA reads TGCAGCGTTGCACCGGACAGGAATCAGCCCCAGCATTTT.

V is TRBV2 and J is TRBJ2-7; 7 bases agree with TRBD2. V lost 1 base to trimming and J lost 4 bases; unmatched junction nucleotides: 7. Germline loops: CDR1 SNHLY, CDR2 FYNNEI. The CDR3 sequence is 15 residues long. The CDR3 region has the DNA TGTGCCAGCAGTGAAGGGGGACTACCAACATACGAGCAGTACTTC. It encodes CASSEGGLPTYEQYF. Variable domain in full (rest from reference TRBV2 and TRBJ2-7): EPEVTQTPSHQVTQMGQEVILRCVPISNHLYFYWYRQILGQKVEFLVSFYNNEISEKSEIFDDQFSVERPDGSNFTLKIRSTKLEDSAMYFCASSEGGLPTYEQYFGPGTRLTVT.

CDR3 DNA sequence: TGTGCCAACTCACTAGAGCCTGGAAACACCATATATTTT. Amino acid sequence: CANSLEPGNTIYF. The chain carries TRBV2 and TRBJ1-3; no firm D call. The V and J ends lost 10 bases and 2 bases respectively, with 12 bases between them. CDR1 and CDR2 (germline): SNHLY, FYNNEI. CDR3 size: 13 residues.

This chain links TRBV5-1 with TRBJ1-6, with 8 bases aligning to TRBD1. This CDR3 region has 14 residues. Germline-derived CDR1 and CDR2 are SGHRS and YFSETQ. J lost 10 bases, V lost 3 bases, and 6 bases had no gene match. The CDR3 DNA reads TGCGCCAGCAGCTCCGGACAGGGCAGGTCACCCCTCCACTTT. It is translated as CASSSGQGRSPLHF.

This sequence joins TRBV5-1 and TRBJ1-2, with D possibly matching TRBD1 (6 bases). Germline-derived CDR1 and CDR2 are SGHRS and YFSETQ. Trimming took 4 bases from V and 6 from J, leaving 16 bases between them. The CDR3 length is 14 residues. CDR3 region: CASSPQGVGDGYTF. The CDR3 bases are TGCGCCAGCAGCCCACAGGGTGTCGGGGATGGCTACACCTTC.

The chain recombines TRBV5-1 with TRBJ1-1; 8 nucleotides line up with TRBD1. This CDR3 has 13 amino acids. The junction had 7 bases not matched to a gene; V was cut back by 2 bases and J by 10 bases. Per the germline V gene, CDR1 is SGHRS and CDR2 is YFSETQ. The CDR3 region has the DNA TGCGCCAGCAGCTTCGGGACAGGAAAGGCAGCTTTCTTT. It codes for CASSFGTGKAAFF.

This chain uses TRBV18 with TRBJ2-5; TRBD2 agrees at 7 bases. With V trimmed by 1 base and J by 5 bases, 4 bases remained unmatched. The CDR3 spans 14 residues. Germline CDR1 and CDR2: KGHSH and LQKENI. The CDR3 reads CASSPQSGDETQYF. Here the CDR3 DNA reads TGTGCCAGCTCACCACAAAGCGGGGATGAGACCCAGTACTTC.

V gene TRBV30 combines with J gene TRBJ1-5; 10 nucleotides agree with TRBD1. Germline V CDR1 and CDR2: GTSNPN, SVGIG (reference sequence). This CDR3 contains 13 residues. V lost 1 base and J lost 8; bases outside the gene matches: 2. The chain's CDR3 is CAWSGQGAKPQHF. In nucleotides, the CDR3 is TGTGCCTGGAGTGGACAGGGGGCGAAGCCCCAGCATTTT. The full variable domain, completed using reference TRBV30 and TRBJ1-5, is SQTIHQWPATLVQPVGSPLSLECTVEGTSNPNLYWYRQAAGRGLQLLFYSVGIGQISSEVPQNLSASRPQDRQFILSSKKLLLSDSGFYLCAWSGQGAKPQHFGDGTRLSIL.

This clone has just one count. The chain combines TRBV6-1 with TRBJ2-7, with D unclear. Germline V lookup: CDR1 MNHNS, CDR2 SASEGT. Between the trimmed V and J ends, which lost 3 bases and 7 bases, there was a span of 7 bases. The CDR3 totals 11 residues. The CDR3 here is CASSDQWEQYF. The DNA of the CDR3 is TGTGCCAGCAGTGACCAGTGGGAGCAGTACTTC.

This chain links TRBV10-1 with TRBJ2-7, with D perhaps TRBD1 (7 bases). The V end was cut by 5 bases, the J end by 2 bases, with 16 bases between. The germline CDR1 and CDR2 sequences are WNHNN and SYGVQD (reference sequence). CDR3 length: 15 residues. The CDR3 reads CASSLLTGRTYEQYF. The CDR3 region has the DNA TGCGCCAGCAGTCTTCTGACAGGGAGGACCTACGAGCAGTACTTC.

The genes are TRBV5-1 and TRBJ2-7, with D maybe TRBD1 (5 bases). Per germline, CDR1 SGHRS and CDR2 YFSETQ. The CDR3 contains 13 residues. Trimming stripped 5 bases from V and 3 bases from J, with 12 bases between. In DNA form, the CDR3 reads TGCGCCAGCAGTAAAGGGGAATTCTACGAGCAGTACTTC. It is translated as CASSKGEFYEQYF.

This sequence joins TRBV15 and TRBJ2-5, with a weak D call TRBD1 (6 bases). V lost 3 bases, J lost 5 bases, and 22 bases lay in between. This CDR3 spans 17 amino acids. CDR1 is LNHNV, CDR2 YYDKDF, per germline (reference sequence). CDR3 nucleotides: TGTGCCACCAGCAGGCGAGGGGGAGTGGGCTACGGGGAGACCCAGTACTTC. Residues: CATSRRGGVGYGETQYF.

The chain is built from TRBV5-6 and TRBJ2-5; D uncertain. V was cut by 1 base and J by 1 base, with 8 bases left in between. The CDR3 consists of 14 residues. The germline V gene encodes CDR1 SGHDT and CDR2 YYEEEE. DNA for the CDR3: TGTGCCAGCAGCTTGACAGAACTCCAAGAGACCCAGTACTTC. Translation: CASSLTELQETQYF.

The rearrangement joins TRBV5-1 to TRBJ1-1; 9 nucleotides match TRBD1. Germline assignment: CDR1 SGHRS and CDR2 YFSETQ. Germline trimming cut 3 bases from V and 5 bases from J; bases unmatched to any gene: 8. This CDR3 has 15 residues. CDR3 DNA sequence: TGCGCCAGCAGCTCTTTACAGGGGGCAAGTACTGAAGCTTTCTTT. It codes for CASSSLQGASTEAFF.

The chain couples TRBV19 to TRBJ1-5, with TRBD1 as a possible D gene (5 bases). Germline values: CDR1 LNHDA, CDR2 SQIVND (reference sequence). The V end was cut by 3 bases, the J end by 3 bases, with 9 bases between. The CDR3 covers 14 residues. The CDR3 coding sequence is TGTGCCAGTAGTATGCGGGGCTACAATCAGCCCCAGCATTTT. Translating gives CASSMRGYNQPQHF.

This chain connects TRBV5-4 to TRBJ2-1; 10 bases agree with TRBD2. This CDR3 contains 16 residues. Trimming removed 0 bases from V and 4 bases from J; junction bases left unmatched: 4. CDR1 is SGHNT, CDR2 YYREEE, per germline (reference sequence). This CDR3 reads CASSLVSGGPYNEQFF. The CDR3 region has the DNA TGTGCCAGCAGCTTGGTTAGCGGGGGGCCGTACAATGAGCAGTTCTTC.